Each of the 4 T cell receptor beta chains below was sequenced from the same sample in a study of cytomegalovirus exposure and HLA in healthy donors. The PCR contained 60 Vbeta and 13 Jbeta primers. Sequenced by immunoSEQ multiplex PCR; TCRdb stores in-frame clones only, minus some. Here the sample spans about 160,000 clones, 75% to 85% being singletons. The sample comprised PBMCs. All receptors derive from a man between 45 and 60 years old in good health and CMV-seropositive.

V is TRBV2 and J is TRBJ2-7, with D perhaps TRBD2 (6 bases). Germline V gene lookup returns CDR1 SNHLY and CDR2 FYNNEI. Trimming left V 7 bases short and J 7 bases short, with 26 bases between. The CDR3 spans 16 residues. CDR3 residues: CASTDRRGRTVGEQYF. Here the CDR3 DNA reads TGTGCCAGCACCGACCGGAGGGGACGCACTGTGGGGGAGCAGTACTTC. Looking up the rest from reference TRBV2 and TRBJ2-7 gives the full variable domain: EPEVTQTPSHQVTQMGQEVILRCVPISNHLYFYWYRQILGQKVEFLVSFYNNEISEKSEIFDDQFSVERPDGSNFTLKIRSTKLEDSAMYFCASTDRRGRTVGEQYFGPGTRLTVT.

This chain links TRBV28 with TRBJ2-1, with D uncertain. The CDR3 spans 11 residues. CDR1 is MDHEN and CDR2 is SYDVKM in the germline V gene. The V end was cut by 8 bases, the J end by 6 bases, with 8 bases between. DNA for the CDR3: TGTGCCAGCCCAGGCCCCAATGAGCAGTTCTTC. Protein: CASPGPNEQFF.

The chain is built from TRBV7-9 and TRBJ2-1; 7 bases map to TRBD2. This CDR3 has 14 residues. In germline, CDR1 is SEHNR, CDR2 FQNEAQ (reference sequence). The trim removed 4 bases at V and 4 bases at J, leaving 4 bases unmatched. The CDR3 DNA reads TGTGCCAGCAGCTCCAGCGGGGATTACAATGAGCAGTTCTTC. It codes for CASSSSGDYNEQFF.

This clone was found a few times. The CDR3 DNA is TGTGCCAGCAGTTGGGCTAGCGGGAGCTATGAGCAGTTCTTC. Its translation: CASSWASGSYEQFF. The chain couples TRBV27 to TRBJ2-1; 10 nucleotides line up with TRBD2. The V segment lost 4 bases and the J segment 8 bases; nucleotides outside the gene matches: 5. CDR3 length: 14 amino acids. Germline loops: CDR1 MNHEY, CDR2 SMNVEV (reference sequence).